The clone carrying this T cell receptor beta chain was detected a few times. A read error may be the cause here, since a much bigger clone is one base away. This entry belongs to a study of T cells in Graves' hyperthyroidism and ophthalmopathy. The source material, RNA transcripts, was used to amplify TCR beta CDR3 regions. First-round RT-PCR targeting the TCR CDR3 was performed with the HTBI primer set. TCRdb redid the calling of the multiplex PCR reads with MiXCR, one entry per CDR3 protein. The sample yields 800,000 or so distinct CDR3 sequences, 38% seen once. The sequence derives from a man aged 18 to 30 with Graves' hyperthyroidism. The sequencing sample was made of blood.

The CDR3 nucleotides are TGTGCCACCGGGACAGGGGAAGACGAGCAGTACTTC. This encodes CATGTGEDEQYF. The chain links TRBV10-3 to TRBJ2-7; the match to TRBD1 covers 10 bases. Trimming removed 10 bases from V and 5 bases from J; junction bases left unmatched: 5. Germline CDR1 and CDR2: ENHRY and SYGVKD. The CDR3 sequence is 12 residues long.